The clone carrying this TCR beta chain appeared a few times. Its antigen is not identified. Per germline, CDR1 SEHNR and CDR2 FQNEAQ (reference sequence). Losses at the gene ends were 1 base for V and 8 bases for J; bases not matched to a gene: 5. This CDR3 is 14 amino acids long. These data come from a study of blood T cells in healthy people across ages. General study results and limits: As naive T cell percentage varied, TCR beta diversity correlated strongly with it. Diversity figures derived from one million T cells were judged to underestimate the true value.

Primed by a sample-barcoded 5' primer and a J-beta primer mix, a second PCR proceeded for about 6 to 11 cycles. Per-sample output comprised a minimum of 2.5 million paired-end reads containing CDR3. A single record per CDR3 protein comes from TCRdb applying MiXCR to the 5' RACE reads. The sample lists some 800,000 distinct CDR3 sequences; more than 40% were seen once. In terms of origin and age, donors were healthy Caucasian individuals from Russia aged roughly 6 to 100. This rearrangement joins TRBV7-9 to TRBJ2-7, with 10 positions matching TRBD2. The sequenced sample was blood. This clonotype was obtained from a man aged 55-75 years in good health. The CDR3 loop is CASSLGLAGAQQYF. CDR3 nucleotide sequence: TGTGCCAGCAGCTTAGGCCTAGCGGGGGCACAGCAGTACTTC.